The source of this T cell receptor beta chain is a study of T-cell memory formation after mild COVID-19. General study findings and limits: Cross-reactive memory seemingly joined, as some responding clones were found in pre-infection memory. SARS-CoV-2 specificity was not confirmed for second-wave clones peaking on day 37. Contracting clones, day 15 to 85, had balanced CD4/CD8, and later expanders favored CD4+.

This clonotype appeared many times. What it recognizes is unknown. The CDR3 extends over 16 amino acids. The ends were cut back, 1 base at V and 2 bases at J, with 12 bases in the middle. From germline, CDR1 is SGHVS and CDR2 FNYEAQ. It was 5'RACE with constant-segment primers that produced the TCR alpha and TCR beta cDNA libraries, which carried sample barcodes and UMIs. TCRdb re-derived calls from the 5' RACE reads in MiXCR, one entry per CDR3 protein. The table includes 350,000 to 500,000 distinct CDR3 sequences, roughly 18% detected once. The sequencing sample was made of PBMCs or a T cell subset sorted from them (not recorded which). The receptor comes from a young man who had mild COVID-19 (a few samples of this study predate the infection). Cell type and time point are not known. The chain recombines TRBV7-6 with TRBJ2-4; TRBD1 might be the D (7 bases). As DNA, the CDR3 is TGTGCCAGCAGCTTAGAGCCAGGGGGGACCAAAAACATTCAGTACTTC. It specifies CASSLEPGGTKNIQYF.